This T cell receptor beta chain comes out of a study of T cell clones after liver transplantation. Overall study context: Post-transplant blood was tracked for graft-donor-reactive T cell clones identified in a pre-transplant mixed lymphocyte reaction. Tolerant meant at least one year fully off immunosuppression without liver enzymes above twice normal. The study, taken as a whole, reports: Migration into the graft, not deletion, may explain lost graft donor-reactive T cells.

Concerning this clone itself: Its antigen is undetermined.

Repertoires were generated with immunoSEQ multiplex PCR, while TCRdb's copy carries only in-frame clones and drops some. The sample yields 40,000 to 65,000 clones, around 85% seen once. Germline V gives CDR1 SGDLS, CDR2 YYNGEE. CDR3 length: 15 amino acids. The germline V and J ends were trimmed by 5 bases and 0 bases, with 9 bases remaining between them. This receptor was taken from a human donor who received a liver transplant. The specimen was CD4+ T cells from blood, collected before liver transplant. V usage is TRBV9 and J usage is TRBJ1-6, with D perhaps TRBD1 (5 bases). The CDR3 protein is CASRTDSSYNSPLHF. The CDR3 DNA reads TGTGCCAGCAGGACTGACAGCTCCTATAATTCACCCCTCCACTTT.